These 25 T cell receptor beta chains share one sample of origin, sequenced in a study of blood T cell repertoires in COVID-19. The protocol was immunoSEQ multiplex PCR, while the TCRdb copy is restricted to in-frame clones and leaves out a portion. In the table there are hundreds of thousands of clones, 86% of which are singletons. Sequenced input: peripheral blood. These receptor sequences come from a woman in her thirties with active or convalescent COVID-19.

The V gene is TRBV19, the J gene TRBJ2-7; tentative D call: TRBD1 (6 bases). V lost 5 bases to trimming and J lost 4 bases, with 12 bases between them. In germline, CDR1 is LNHDA, CDR2 SQIVND (reference sequence). The CDR3 spans 13 residues. This CDR3 reads CASSLDRTYEQYF. The CDR3 DNA sequence: TGTGCCAGTAGTTTGGACAGAACATACGAGCAGTACTTC.

The rearrangement joins TRBV19 to TRBJ1-5; D might be TRBD1 (5 bases). Germline V gives CDR1 LNHDA, CDR2 SQIVND (reference sequence). CDR3 length: 17 amino acids. V dropped 5 bases and J dropped 1 base, with 18 bases sitting between them. The CDR3 reads CASSGFLGPASNQPQHF. CDR3 coding DNA: TGTGCCAGTAGTGGTTTTCTGGGGCCTGCCAGCAATCAGCCCCAGCATTTT. The full variable domain, its missing parts supplied by reference TRBV19 and TRBJ1-5, is DGGITQSPKYLFRKEGQNVTLSCEQNLNHDAMYWYRQDPGQGLRLIYYSQIVNDFQKGDIAEGYSVSREKKESFPLTVTSAQKNPTAFYLCASSGFLGPASNQPQHFGDGTRLSIL.

The chain employs TRBV3-1 (or the pseudogene TRBV3-2) and TRBJ1-2, with D perhaps TRBD1 (5 bases). This CDR3 has 18 residues. Between the trimmed V and J ends, which lost 3 bases and 5 bases, there was a span of 25 bases. From germline, CDR1 is LGHDT and CDR2 YNNKEL (reference sequence). The CDR3 nucleotides read TGTGCCAGCAGCCAGCAGAAGATCTCAGACAGCCAGGATTATGGCTACACCTTC. Amino acid sequence: CASSQQKISDSQDYGYTF.

V usage is TRBV25-1 and J usage is TRBJ1-2, with a possible D match to TRBD1 (5 bases). There are 14 residues in the CDR3. With 1 base removed from V and 8 bases from J, the gap between germline ends came to 14 bases. The germline V gene has CDR1 MGHDK and CDR2 SYGVNS. CDR3: CASSELPGAEGYTF. The CDR3 region has the DNA TGTGCCAGCAGTGAATTACCTGGGGCGGAAGGCTACACCTTC.

V gene TRBV6-5 combines with J gene TRBJ1-1; weak D call: TRBD1 (5 bases). Germline V gene data show CDR1 as MNHEY and CDR2 as SVGAGI. Trimming took 2 bases from V and 4 from J, leaving 17 bases between them. The CDR3 has 16 amino acids. CDR3 DNA sequence: TGTGCCAGCAGTTACGGTGGGGGAGGAGTCGTCACTGAAGCTTTCTTT. Residues: CASSYGGGGVVTEAFF.

The chain links TRBV7-5 to TRBJ1-4. TRBV7-5 is a pseudogene. The CDR3 spans 14 residues. The CDR3 coding sequence is TGTGTCAGAAGCTTAGTTGATTTAGCTGAAAAACTGTTTTTT. It is translated as CVRSLVDLAEKLFF.

The chain uses TRBV2 and TRBJ2-7; the D is unclear. This CDR3 has 15 residues. The V gene's germline CDR1 is SNHLY and CDR2 FYNNEI. V shed 0 bases and J shed 5 bases, with 14 bases lying between them. CDR3 sequence (DNA): TGTGCCAGCAGTGAAGCATCGGGTAGGCTTGACGAGCAGTACTTC. Its protein product is CASSEASGRLDEQYF.

The chain is built from TRBV2 and TRBJ1-4; TRBD1 matches at 8 bases. The J segment lost 6 bases and the V segment lost 6 bases, leaving 18 bases of the junction unmatched. Germline V gene lookup returns CDR1 SNHLY and CDR2 FYNNEI. This CDR3 comprises 18 residues. The CDR3, as DNA: TGTGCCAGCAGGGGGGATAGACAGGGGTTAGACCCCCATGAAAAACTGTTTTTT. This gives the protein CASRGDRQGLDPHEKLFF.

Worth noting for this clone: Other DNA sequences in this specimen translate into the identical CDR3. This chain connects TRBV6-4 to TRBJ1-2, with 11 bases lining up with TRBD1. Trimming cost V 0 bases and J 4 bases; bases outside gene matches: 1. Per germline, CDR1 MRHNA and CDR2 SNTAGT. CDR3 length equals 15 residues. The CDR3 region is CASSDSGTGGYGYTF. The CDR3 nucleotides read TGTGCCAGCAGTGACTCAGGGACAGGGGGCTATGGCTACACCTTC.

In this sample, this clone turned up a few times. V and J are TRBV11-3 and TRBJ2-2; TRBD1 matches at 7 bases. Unmatched junction bases numbered 2, after V lost 5 bases and J lost 2 bases. CDR3 length: 14 residues. The germline CDR1 and CDR2 sequences are SGHNT and YENEEA. This CDR3 reads CASSRDRNTGELFF. The CDR3 DNA reads TGTGCCAGCAGCCGGGACAGAAACACCGGGGAGCTGTTTTTT.

This clone was seen only a few times. The chain combines TRBV15 with TRBJ1-2; D is uncertain. Germline-derived CDR1 and CDR2 are LNHNV and YYDKDF (reference sequence). V lost 0 bases to trimming and J lost 7 bases, with 3 bases between them. CDR3 size: 11 residues. CDR3 bases: TGTGCCACCAGCAGAGACAGTGGCTACACCTTC. Protein product: CATSRDSGYTF.

Concerning this clone: Different DNA sequences within this sample yield the same CDR3. The chain has TRBV6-5 and TRBJ2-7; 12 nucleotides match TRBD2. Germline CDR1 and CDR2: MNHEY and SVGAGI. The CDR3 is made up of 16 amino acids. Trimming at V came to 0 bases and at J to 0 bases, leaving 0 bases not matched to a gene. The CDR3 sequence is CASSYSTSGSSYEQYF. As DNA, the CDR3 is TGTGCCAGCAGTTACTCGACTAGCGGGAGCTCCTACGAGCAGTACTTC.

The rearrangement joins TRBV19 to TRBJ2-1, with TRBD2 as a possible D gene (6 bases). V lost 3 bases to trimming and J lost 4 bases, with 10 bases between them. CDR1 and CDR2 (germline): LNHDA, SQIVND (reference sequence). This CDR3 spans 14 amino acids. The CDR3 DNA follows: TGTGCCAGTAGTATTGCTCGGGGGTACAATGAGCAGTTCTTC. It codes for CASSIARGYNEQFF.

This chain's CDR3 is CASSMSSGNTIYF. The DNA of the CDR3 is TGTGCCAGTAGTATGAGCTCTGGAAACACCATATATTTT. V and J are TRBV19 and TRBJ1-3; D gene unclear. V was trimmed by 3 bases and J by 0 bases, leaving 3 bases between them. The CDR3 extends over 13 amino acids. In germline, CDR1 is LNHDA, CDR2 SQIVND (reference sequence).

The chain is built from TRBV6-5 and TRBJ2-1, with D maybe TRBD2 (6 bases). CDR3 length: 15 residues. CDR1 is MNHEY and CDR2 is SVGAGI in the germline V gene. Trimming took 5 bases from V and 2 from J, leaving 13 bases between them. The chain's CDR3 is CASSQDYEAYNEQFF. The DNA of the CDR3 is TGTGCCAGCAGTCAGGACTATGAGGCCTACAATGAGCAGTTCTTC.

This sequence joins TRBV5-1 and TRBJ1-1; TRBD1 agrees at 12 bases. The CDR3 extends over 15 amino acids. Looked up from germline, CDR1 is SGHRS and CDR2 is YFSETQ. V was clipped by 2 bases and J by 8 bases; unmatched bases: 7. The CDR3 reads CASSFSGTGGKEAFF. The DNA for the CDR3 is TGCGCCAGCAGCTTCTCTGGGACAGGGGGCAAAGAAGCTTTCTTT.

This sequence joins TRBV7-9 and TRBJ2-1; D not certain. V lost 4 bases and J lost 4, with 14 bases in between. The CDR3 is made up of 15 amino acids. CDR1 is SEHNR, CDR2 FQNEAQ, per germline (reference sequence). In DNA form, the CDR3 reads TGTGCCAGCAGCTCACCTTGGGCAGTTTACAATGAGCAGTTCTTC. It translates to CASSSPWAVYNEQFF.

The chain has TRBV12-3 or TRBV12-4 and TRBJ1-2, with 10 positions matching TRBD1. Trimming took 6 bases from V and 8 from J; bases not matched to a gene: 6. The CDR3 spans 13 residues. CDR3: CASSRQGAQGYTF. As DNA, the CDR3 is TGTGCCAGCAGCCGACAGGGGGCGCAAGGCTACACCTTC.

This clone has just one count. The genes are TRBV6-5 and TRBJ2-7, with D possibly TRBD2 on 6 matching bases. The CDR3 extends over 12 amino acids. V was cut by 8 bases and J by 4 bases, with 12 bases left in between. Germline V gives CDR1 MNHEY, CDR2 SVGAGI. The CDR3 DNA sequence: TGTGCCAGCCACGGGAGTAGATACGAGCAGTACTTC. Its translation is CASHGSRYEQYF.

On this clone: This CDR3 is also generated by other DNA sequences in the sample. The chain links TRBV6-2 or TRBV6-3 to TRBJ2-6; possible D gene TRBD1, 5 bases. Per the germline V gene, CDR1 is MNHEY and CDR2 is SVGEGT. V gave up 5 bases and J gave up 1 base, with 6 bases separating them. The CDR3 has 14 amino acids. The CDR3 DNA sequence: TGTGCCAGCAGTAGGGGTTCTGGGGCCAACGTCCTGACTTTC. Its protein product is CASSRGSGANVLTF.

The gene calls are TRBV5-5 and TRBJ1-1; D unresolved. V was shortened by 0 bases and J by 6 bases, with 15 bases between the two germline ends. The V gene's germline CDR1 is SGHKS and CDR2 YYEKEE (reference sequence). The CDR3 extends over 15 amino acids. CDR3: CASSLEEGGSPEAFF. DNA for the CDR3: TGTGCCAGCAGCTTGGAGGAAGGAGGAAGCCCTGAAGCTTTCTTT.

V usage is TRBV6-5 and J usage is TRBJ1-1; possible D gene TRBD1, 5 bases. From germline, CDR1 is MNHEY and CDR2 SVGAGI. Trimming removed 0 bases from V and 1 base from J, with 9 bases in between. The CDR3 totals 15 residues. The CDR3 region has the DNA TGTGCCAGCAGTTACTCATGGGGCAGGAACACTGAAGCTTTCTTT. It encodes CASSYSWGRNTEAFF.

The V gene is TRBV3-1 (or the pseudogene TRBV3-2), the J gene TRBJ1-1; D gene uncertain. The CDR3 extends over 13 amino acids. Looked up from germline, CDR1 is LGHDT and CDR2 is YNNKEL (reference sequence). V gave up 3 bases and J gave up 8 bases, with 13 bases separating them. CDR3 sequence reads: CASSHGDGREAFF. CDR3 DNA sequence: TGTGCCAGCAGCCATGGAGACGGCCGAGAAGCTTTCTTT.

This rearrangement joins TRBV19 to TRBJ2-2; 10 nucleotides match TRBD2. This CDR3 contains 17 residues. The germline V gene has CDR1 LNHDA and CDR2 SQIVND (reference sequence). V lost 5 bases to trimming and J lost 1 base; unmatched junction nucleotides: 7. This CDR3 reads CASSGLAGVGNTGELFF. The CDR3 bases are TGTGCCAGTAGTGGGCTAGCGGGAGTTGGGAACACCGGGGAGCTGTTTTTT.

The chain carries TRBV18 and TRBJ1-3; 7 nucleotides agree with TRBD1. Germline V gives CDR1 KGHSH, CDR2 LQKENI. The CDR3 runs to 15 residues. Unmatched junction bases numbered 6, after V lost 3 bases and J lost 4 bases. The chain's CDR3 is CASSPGQTAGNTIYF. The CDR3, as DNA: TGTGCCAGCTCACCGGGACAGACGGCCGGAAACACCATATATTTT.